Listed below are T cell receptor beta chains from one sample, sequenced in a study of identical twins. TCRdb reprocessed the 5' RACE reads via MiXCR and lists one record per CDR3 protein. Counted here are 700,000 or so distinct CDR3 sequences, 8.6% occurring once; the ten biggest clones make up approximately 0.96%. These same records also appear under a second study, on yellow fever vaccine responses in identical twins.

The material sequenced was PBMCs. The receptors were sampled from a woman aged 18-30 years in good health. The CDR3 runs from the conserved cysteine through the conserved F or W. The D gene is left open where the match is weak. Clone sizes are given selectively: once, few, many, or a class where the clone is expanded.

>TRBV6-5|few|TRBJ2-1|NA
TGTGCCAGCACCTACTCAGCCAGGGGGGGGGATGAGCAGTTCTTC
CASTYSARGGDEQFF
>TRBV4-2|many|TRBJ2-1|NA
TGTGCCAGCAGCCAAGTGAGCGACGCTGGTTATGAGCAGTTCTTC
CASSQVSDAGYEQFF
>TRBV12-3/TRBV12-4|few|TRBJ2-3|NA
TGTGCCAGCAGTTTGAGGTCTAGCCCCCACCCAGATACGCAGTATTTT
CASSLRSSPHPDTQYF
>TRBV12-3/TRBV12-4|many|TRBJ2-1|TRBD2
TGTGCCAGCACCCTCGGGCTAGCGGACTTCAATGAGCAGTTCTTC
CASTLGLADFNEQFF
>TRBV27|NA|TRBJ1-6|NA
TGTGCCAGCAGTTTAGGGTTAAGCTCCTATAATTCACCCCTCCACTTT
CASSLGLSSYNSPLHF
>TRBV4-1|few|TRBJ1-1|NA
TGCGCCAGCAGCAGAGGGTCCACTGAAGCTTTCTTT
CASSRGSTEAFF
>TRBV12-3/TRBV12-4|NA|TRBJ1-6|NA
TGTGCCAGCAGTGTAACAGGGAAGGATTCACCCCTCCACTTT
CASSVTGKDSPLHF
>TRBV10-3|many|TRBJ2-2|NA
TGTGCCATCAGTGAGCGTTGGGAACAGGACACCGGGGAGCTGTTTTTT
CAISERWEQDTGELFF
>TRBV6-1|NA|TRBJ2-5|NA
TGTGCCAGCAGTGAAGCGCTTCGGGGGTTCGGGGAGACCCAGTACTTC
CASSEALRGFGETQYF
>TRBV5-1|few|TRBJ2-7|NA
TGCGCCAGCAGCATAGACGGACCCTACGAGCAGTACTTC
CASSIDGPYEQYF
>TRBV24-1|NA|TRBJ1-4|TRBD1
TGTGCCACCAGTGATTGGGGACAGAATGAAAAACTGTTTTTT
CATSDWGQNEKLFF
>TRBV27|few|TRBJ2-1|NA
TGTGCCAGCAGTTTTCTCCTCAGCTCCTACAATGAGCAGTTCTTC
CASSFLLSSYNEQFF
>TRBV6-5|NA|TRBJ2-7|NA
TGTGCCAGCAGTTACTCAAGACTGACGGACTACGAGCAGTACTTC
CASSYSRLTDYEQYF